These 9 T cell receptor beta chains share one sample of origin, sequenced in a study of a mutant IDH1 vaccine in newly diagnosed glioma. Here immunoSEQ multiplex PCR was the method, and the copy in TCRdb shows in-frame clones only, minus some. The sample contains some 60,000 clones, about four fifths of which appear only once. Their antigens remain unidentified. Time point indicated: week 11, during vaccination. Vaccination used 300 ug of mutant IDH1 20-mer peptide per dose, with topical imiquimod. The starting material was PBMCs, obtained from a glioma patient whose treatment included an IDH1 peptide vaccine. The receptor source for this set is a man aged 25 to 45 with glioma.

This clone was detected only a few times. V usage is TRBV5-1 and J usage is TRBJ2-3; 7 bases fit TRBD2. The CDR3 runs 18 residues. Germline V lookup: CDR1 SGHRS, CDR2 YFSETQ. J gave up 4 bases and V 1 base, and 15 bases lay outside the gene matches. The CDR3 bases are TGCGCCAGCAGCTTGAGCCCCGGTGGGGAGGGCTTTGCAGATACGCAGTATTTT. This encodes CASSLSPGGEGFADTQYF.

The CDR3: CASSTPRQGLEAEAFF. CDR3 in DNA: TGTGCCAGCAGTACACCCAGACAGGGTCTAGAGGCTGAAGCTTTCTTT. V gene TRBV28 combines with J gene TRBJ1-1, with TRBD1 identical over 7 bases. CDR3 length equals 16 residues. J was trimmed by 6 bases and V by 5 bases; bases with no gene match: 15. Germline V CDR1 and CDR2: MDHEN, SYDVKM.

The chain uses TRBV7-6 and TRBJ1-2, with TRBD1 matching over 7 bases. After removal of 4 bases from V and 5 bases from J, the junction contained 10 bases not matched to a gene. The CDR3 has 15 amino acids. Germline CDR1 SGHVS, CDR2 FNYEAQ. This chain's CDR3 is CASSSPPGGEYGYTF. The CDR3 DNA reads as TGTGCCAGCAGCTCTCCTCCAGGGGGGGAATATGGCTACACCTTC.

This chain uses TRBV7-8 with TRBJ1-1; D possibly corresponds to TRBD1 (6 bases). This CDR3 has 15 amino acids. The germline V gene encodes CDR1 SGHVS and CDR2 FQNEAQ. V was shortened by 4 bases and J by 4 bases, with 16 bases between the two germline ends. CDR3 residues: CASSSPTGWGTEAFF. CDR3 in DNA: TGTGCCAGCAGCTCTCCCACAGGGTGGGGCACTGAAGCTTTCTTT.

The V and J genes are TRBV28 and TRBJ2-2, with 7 bases that match TRBD1. V was pared by 5 bases and J by 3 bases, with 3 bases of the junction left unmatched. The CDR3 has 14 residues. The V gene's germline CDR1 is MDHEN and CDR2 SYDVKM. CDR3 coding DNA: TGTGCCAGCAGTCTTACAGGGGACACCGGGGAGCTGTTTTTT. Translation gives CASSLTGDTGELFF.

The chain carries TRBV19 and TRBJ2-7; 8 bases align to TRBD2. Germline assignment: CDR1 LNHDA and CDR2 SQIVND (reference sequence). This CDR3 has 15 residues. V trimming: 0 bases; J trimming: 5 bases; junction bases outside the gene matches: 6. The CDR3 coding sequence is TGTGCCAGTAGTATAGATCGGGAGGGGTCCGACGAGCAGTACTTC. This encodes CASSIDREGSDEQYF.

The CDR3 reads CASSRDRGDTQYF. The CDR3 DNA follows: TGTGCCAGCTCACGAGACAGGGGTGATACGCAGTATTTT. The chain has TRBV18 and TRBJ2-3; 8 nucleotides line up with TRBD1. The CDR3 sequence is 13 residues long. Germline CDR1 reads KGHSH; CDR2 reads LQKENI. V shed 4 bases and J 6 bases; nucleotides not matched to a gene: 3.

V usage is TRBV6-5 and J usage is TRBJ2-2, with 12 bases fitting TRBD2. Germline V gives CDR1 MNHEY, CDR2 SVGAGI. The V and J ends lost 6 bases and 6 bases, in that order; junction bases with no gene match: 5. The CDR3 is made up of 15 amino acids. The CDR3 DNA sequence: TGTGCCAGCAGACACCTAGCGGGAGGGCCCGGGGAGCTGTTTTTT. This gives the protein CASRHLAGGPGELFF.

This clone showed up just once. This chain connects TRBV7-8 to TRBJ1-2; the D is unclear. Germline V gene lookup returns CDR1 SGHVS and CDR2 FQNEAQ. The CDR3 length is 16 residues. V was pared by 2 bases and J by 5 bases, with 18 bases between. CDR3 amino acids: CASSLLPGPAQYGYTF. In DNA form, the CDR3 reads TGTGCCAGCAGCTTATTACCGGGTCCTGCTCAATATGGCTACACCTTC.